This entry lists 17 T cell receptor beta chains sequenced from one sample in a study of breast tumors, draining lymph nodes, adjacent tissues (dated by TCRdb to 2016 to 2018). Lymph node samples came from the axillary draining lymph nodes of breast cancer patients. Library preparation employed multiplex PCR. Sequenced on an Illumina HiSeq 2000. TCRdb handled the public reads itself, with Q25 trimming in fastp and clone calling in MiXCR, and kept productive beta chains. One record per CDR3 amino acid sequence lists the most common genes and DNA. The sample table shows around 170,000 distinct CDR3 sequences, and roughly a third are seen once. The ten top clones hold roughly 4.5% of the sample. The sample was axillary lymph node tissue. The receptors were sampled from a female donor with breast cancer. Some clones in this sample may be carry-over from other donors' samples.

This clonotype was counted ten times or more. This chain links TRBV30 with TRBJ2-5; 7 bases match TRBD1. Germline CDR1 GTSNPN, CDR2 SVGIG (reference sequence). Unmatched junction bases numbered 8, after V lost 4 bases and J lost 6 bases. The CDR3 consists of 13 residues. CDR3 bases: TGTGCCTGGAAGGTTTCAGGGGGTCAGACCCAGTACTTC. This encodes CAWKVSGGQTQYF.

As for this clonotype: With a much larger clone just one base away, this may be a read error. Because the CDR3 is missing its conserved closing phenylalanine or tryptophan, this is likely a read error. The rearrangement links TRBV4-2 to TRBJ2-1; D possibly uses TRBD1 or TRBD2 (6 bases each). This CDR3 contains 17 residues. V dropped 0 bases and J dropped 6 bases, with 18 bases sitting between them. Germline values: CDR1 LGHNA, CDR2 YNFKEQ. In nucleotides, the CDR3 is TGTGCCAGCAGCCAAGACGGGGGCCACTCAAAAACCAATGAGCAGTTCTCC. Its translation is CASSQDGGHSKTNEQFS.

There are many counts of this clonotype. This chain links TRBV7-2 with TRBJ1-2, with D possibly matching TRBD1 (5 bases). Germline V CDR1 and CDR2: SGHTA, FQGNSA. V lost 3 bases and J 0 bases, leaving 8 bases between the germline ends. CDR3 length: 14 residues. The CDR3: CASSLQGANYGYTF. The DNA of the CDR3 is TGTGCCAGCAGCTTGCAGGGAGCTAACTATGGCTACACCTTC.

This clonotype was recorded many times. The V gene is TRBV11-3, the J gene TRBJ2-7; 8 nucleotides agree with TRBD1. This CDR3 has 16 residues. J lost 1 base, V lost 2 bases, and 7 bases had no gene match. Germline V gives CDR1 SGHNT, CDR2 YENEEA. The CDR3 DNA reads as TGTGCCAGCAGCTTAACCGGGACAGGAGATTCCTACGAGCAGTACTTC. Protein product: CASSLTGTGDSYEQYF. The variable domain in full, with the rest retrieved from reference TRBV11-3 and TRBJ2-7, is EAGVVQSPRYKIIEKKQPVAFWCNPISGHNTLYWYLQNLGQGPELLIRYENEEAVDDSQLPKDRFSAERLKGVDSTLKIQPAELGDSAVYLCASSLTGTGDSYEQYFGPGTRLTVT.

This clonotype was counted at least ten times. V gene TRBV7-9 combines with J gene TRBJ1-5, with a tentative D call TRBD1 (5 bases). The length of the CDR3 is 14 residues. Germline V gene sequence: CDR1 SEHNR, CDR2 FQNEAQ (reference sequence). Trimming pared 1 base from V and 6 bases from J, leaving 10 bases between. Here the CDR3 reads CASSLVGVSQPQHF. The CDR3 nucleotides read TGTGCCAGCAGCTTAGTGGGGGTTAGTCAGCCCCAGCATTTT. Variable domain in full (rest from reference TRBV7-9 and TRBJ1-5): DTGVSQNPRHKITKRGQNVTFRCDPISEHNRLYWYRQTLGQGPEFLTYFQNEAQLEKSRLLSDRFSAERPKGSFSTLEIQRTEQGDSAMYLCASSLVGVSQPQHFGDGTRLSIL.

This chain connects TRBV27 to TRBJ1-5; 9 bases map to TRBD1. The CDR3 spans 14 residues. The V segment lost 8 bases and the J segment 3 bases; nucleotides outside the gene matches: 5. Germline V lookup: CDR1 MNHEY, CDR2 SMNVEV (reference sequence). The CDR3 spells CASSNRGLNQPQHF. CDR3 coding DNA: TGTGCCAGCTCGAACAGGGGGCTCAATCAGCCCCAGCATTTT.

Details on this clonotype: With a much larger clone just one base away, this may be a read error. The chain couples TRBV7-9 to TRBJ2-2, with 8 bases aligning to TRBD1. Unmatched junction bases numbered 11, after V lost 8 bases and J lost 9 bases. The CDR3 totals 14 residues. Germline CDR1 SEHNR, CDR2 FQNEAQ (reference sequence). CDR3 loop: CASGQGDRGRELFF. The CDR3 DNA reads TGTGCCAGCGGCCAAGGCGACAGGGGCCGGGAGCTGTTTTTT.

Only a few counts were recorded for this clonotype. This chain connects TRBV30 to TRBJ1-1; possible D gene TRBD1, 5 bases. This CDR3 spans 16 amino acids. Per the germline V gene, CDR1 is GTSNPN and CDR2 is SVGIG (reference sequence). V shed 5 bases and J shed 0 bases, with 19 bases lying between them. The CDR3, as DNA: TGTGCCTGGTGCCGGGACCTCCTAAGCATGAACACTGAAGCTTTCTTT. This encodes CAWCRDLLSMNTEAFF.

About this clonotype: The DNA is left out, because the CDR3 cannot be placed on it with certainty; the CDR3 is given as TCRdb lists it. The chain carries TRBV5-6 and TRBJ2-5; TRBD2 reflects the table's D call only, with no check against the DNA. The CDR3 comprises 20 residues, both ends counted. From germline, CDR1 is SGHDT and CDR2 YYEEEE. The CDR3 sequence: CASSLEQIERYTFGSGTQYF.

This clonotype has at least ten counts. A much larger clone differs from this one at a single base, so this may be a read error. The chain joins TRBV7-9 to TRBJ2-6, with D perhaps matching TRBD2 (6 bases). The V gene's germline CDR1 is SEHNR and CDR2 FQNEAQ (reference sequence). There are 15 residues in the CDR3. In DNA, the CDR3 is TGTGCCAGCACCCTGGGGGGACCTGGGGCCAACGTCCTGCCTTTC. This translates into CASTLGGPGANVLPF.

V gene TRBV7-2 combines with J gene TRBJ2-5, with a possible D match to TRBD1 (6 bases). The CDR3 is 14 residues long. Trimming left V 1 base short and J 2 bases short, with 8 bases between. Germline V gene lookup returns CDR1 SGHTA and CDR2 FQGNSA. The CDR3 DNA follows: TGTGCCAGCAGCTTAGTGGGACAACAAGAGACCCAGTACTTC. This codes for CASSLVGQQETQYF. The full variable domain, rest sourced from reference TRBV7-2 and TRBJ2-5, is GAGVSQSPSNKVTEKGKDVELRCDPISGHTALYWYRQSLGQGLEFLIYFQGNSAPDKSGLPSDRFSAERTGGSVSTLTIQRTQQEDSAVYLCASSLVGQQETQYFGPGTRLLVL.

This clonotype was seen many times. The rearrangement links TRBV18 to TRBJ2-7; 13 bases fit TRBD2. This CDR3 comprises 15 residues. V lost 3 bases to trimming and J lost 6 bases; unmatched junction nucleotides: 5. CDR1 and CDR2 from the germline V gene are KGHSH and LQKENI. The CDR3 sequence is CASSPTTSGRSEQYF. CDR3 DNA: TGTGCCAGCTCACCCACGACTAGCGGGAGGAGCGAGCAGTACTTC.

CDR3 in amino acids: CASSQDLRVTGANVLTF. CDR3 DNA sequence: TGTGCCAGCAGCCAAGATCTGAGAGTTACTGGGGCCAACGTCCTGACTTTC. This chain connects TRBV3-1 to TRBJ2-6, with D uncertain. Trimming stripped 0 bases from V and 2 bases from J, with 11 bases between. Germline-derived CDR1 and CDR2 are LGHDT and YNNKEL (reference sequence). The CDR3 loop spans 17 amino acids. Using reference TRBV3-1 and TRBJ2-6 for the parts outside the CDR3, the full variable domain is DTAVSQTPKYLVTQMGNDKSIKCEQNLGHDTMYWYKQDSKKFLKIMFSYNNKELIINETVPNRFSPKSPDKAHLNLHINSLELGDSAVYFCASSQDLRVTGANVLTFGAGSRLTVL.

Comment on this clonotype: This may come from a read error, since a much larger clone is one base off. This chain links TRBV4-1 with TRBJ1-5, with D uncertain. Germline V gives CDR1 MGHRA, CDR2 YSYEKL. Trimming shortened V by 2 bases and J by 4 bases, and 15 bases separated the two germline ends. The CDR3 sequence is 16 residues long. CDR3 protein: CASSQQPKAANQPQHF. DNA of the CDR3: TGCGCCAGCAGCCAACAGCCCAAGGCAGCAAATCAGCCCCAGCATTTT.

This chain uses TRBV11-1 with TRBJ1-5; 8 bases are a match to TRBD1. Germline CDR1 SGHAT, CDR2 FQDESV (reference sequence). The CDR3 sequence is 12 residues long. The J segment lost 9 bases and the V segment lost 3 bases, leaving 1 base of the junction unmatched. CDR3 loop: CASSFDRGPQHF. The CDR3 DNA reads TGTGCCAGCAGCTTCGACAGGGGGCCCCAGCATTTT.

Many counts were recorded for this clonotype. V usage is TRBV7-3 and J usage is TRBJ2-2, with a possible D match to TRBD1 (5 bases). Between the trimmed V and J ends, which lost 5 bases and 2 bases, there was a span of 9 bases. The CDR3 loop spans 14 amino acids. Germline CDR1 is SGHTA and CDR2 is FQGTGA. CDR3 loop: CASSPQGNTGELFF. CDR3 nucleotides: TGTGCCAGCAGCCCCCAGGGCAACACCGGGGAGCTGTTTTTT.

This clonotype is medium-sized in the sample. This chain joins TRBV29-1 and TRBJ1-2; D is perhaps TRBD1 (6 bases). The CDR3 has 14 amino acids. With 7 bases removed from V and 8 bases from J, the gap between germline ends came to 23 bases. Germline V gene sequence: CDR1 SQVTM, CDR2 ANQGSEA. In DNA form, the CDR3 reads TGCAGCGCTCCGGGTCCTACAGGGTTTGGCGGCTACACCTTC. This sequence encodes CSAPGPTGFGGYTF. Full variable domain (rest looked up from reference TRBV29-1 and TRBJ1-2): SAVISQKPSRDICQRGTSLTIQCQVDSQVTMMFWYRQQPGQSLTLIATANQGSEATYESGFVIDKFPISRPNLTFSTLTVSNMSPEDSSIYLCSAPGPTGFGGYTFGSGTRLTVV.